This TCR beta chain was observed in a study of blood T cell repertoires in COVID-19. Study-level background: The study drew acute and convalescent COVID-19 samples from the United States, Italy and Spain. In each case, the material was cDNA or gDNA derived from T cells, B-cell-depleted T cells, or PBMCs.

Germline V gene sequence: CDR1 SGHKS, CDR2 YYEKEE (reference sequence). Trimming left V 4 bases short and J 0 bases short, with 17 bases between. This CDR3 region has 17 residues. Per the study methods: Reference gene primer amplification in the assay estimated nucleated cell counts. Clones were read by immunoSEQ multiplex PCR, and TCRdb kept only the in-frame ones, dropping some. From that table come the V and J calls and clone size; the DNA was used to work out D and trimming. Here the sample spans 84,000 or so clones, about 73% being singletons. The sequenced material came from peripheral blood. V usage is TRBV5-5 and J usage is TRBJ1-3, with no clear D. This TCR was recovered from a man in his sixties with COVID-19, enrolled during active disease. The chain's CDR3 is CASSGWESGISGNTIYF. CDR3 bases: TGTGCCAGCAGCGGTTGGGAATCGGGAATCTCTGGAAACACCATATATTTT.